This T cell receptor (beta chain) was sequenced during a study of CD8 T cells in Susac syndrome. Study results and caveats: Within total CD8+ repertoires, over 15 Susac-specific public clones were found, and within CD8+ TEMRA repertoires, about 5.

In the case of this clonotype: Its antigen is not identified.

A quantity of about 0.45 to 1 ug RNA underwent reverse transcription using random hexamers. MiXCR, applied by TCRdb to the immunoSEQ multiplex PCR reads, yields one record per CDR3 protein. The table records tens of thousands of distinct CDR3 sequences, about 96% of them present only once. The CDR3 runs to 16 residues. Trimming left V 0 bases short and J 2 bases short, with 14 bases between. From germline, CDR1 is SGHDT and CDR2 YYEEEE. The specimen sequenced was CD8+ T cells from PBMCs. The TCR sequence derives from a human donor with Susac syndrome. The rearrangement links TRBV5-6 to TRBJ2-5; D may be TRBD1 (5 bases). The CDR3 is CASSLEGHGSQETQYF. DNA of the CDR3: TGTGCCAGCAGCTTGGAGGGGCATGGGTCGCAAGAGACCCAGTACTTC.